Listed here are 18 T cell receptor beta chains from one sample, sequenced in a study of control samples from healthy donors and cancer patients. TCRdb keeps only in-frame clones here, not all; method: immunoSEQ multiplex PCR. The sample records about 180,000 clones, 90% being singletons. Input material: blood. The receptors were sampled from a woman in her fifties or sixties in good health.

This clone has just one count. The chain employs TRBV5-1 and TRBJ2-3, with 10 bases identical to TRBD2. V lost 0 bases to trimming and J lost 1 base; unmatched junction nucleotides: 2. CDR3 size: 16 residues. The V gene's germline CDR1 is SGHRS and CDR2 YFSETQ. The CDR3 DNA sequence: TGCGCCAGCAGCTTGGTCACTAGCGGGGGCACAGATACGCAGTATTTT. Translating gives CASSLVTSGGTDTQYF.

The sample holds one count of this clone. This rearrangement joins TRBV30 to TRBJ2-7; no clear D. From germline, CDR1 is GTSNPN and CDR2 SVGIG (reference sequence). This CDR3 has 12 residues. Trimming shortened V by 5 bases and J by 2 bases, and 10 bases separated the two germline ends. CDR3 DNA: TGTGCCTGGGGCAAGGGCACCTACGAGCAGTACTTC. This encodes CAWGKGTYEQYF.

This chain connects TRBV9 to TRBJ2-7; D is possibly TRBD2 (6 bases). Trimming pared 4 bases from V and 3 bases from J, leaving 11 bases between. CDR1 and CDR2 from the germline V gene are SGDLS and YYNGEE. This CDR3 region has 13 residues. The CDR3 spells CASSIGTHYEQYF. CDR3 nucleotide sequence: TGTGCCAGCAGCATCGGGACTCACTACGAGCAGTACTTC.

The J gene is TRBJ1-5, the V gene TRBV7-2; 7 nucleotides match TRBD1. Per the germline V gene, CDR1 is SGHTA and CDR2 is FQGNSA. The CDR3 is made up of 14 amino acids. Losses at the gene ends were 3 bases for V and 6 bases for J; bases not matched to a gene: 5. The CDR3, as DNA: TGTGCCAGCAGCTTTCAAGGGGGCCTTCAGCCCCAGCATTTT. As protein: CASSFQGGLQPQHF.

CDR3 sequence: CASSPDSPSGNTIYF. The CDR3 coding sequence is TGTGCCAGCAGCCCTGATAGCCCCTCTGGAAACACCATATATTTT. This chain connects TRBV9 to TRBJ1-3; D unclear. Looked up from germline, CDR1 is SGDLS and CDR2 is YYNGEE. This CDR3 is 15 amino acids long. V was shortened by 4 bases and J by 0 bases, with 11 bases between the two germline ends. Looking up the rest from reference TRBV9 and TRBJ1-3 gives the full variable domain: DSGVTQTPKHLITATGQRVTLRCSPRSGDLSVYWYQQSLDQGLQFLIQYYNGEERAKGNILERFSAQQFPDLHSELNLSSLELGDSALYFCASSPDSPSGNTIYFGEGSWLTVV.

The rearrangement uses TRBV5-4 and TRBJ1-1; D is unresolved. CDR1 is SGHNT and CDR2 is YYREEE in the germline V gene (reference sequence). This CDR3 spans 14 amino acids. The V and J ends lost 0 bases and 1 base respectively, with 7 bases between them. DNA of the CDR3: TGTGCCAGCAGCTTGGGGTGGGGGAACACTGAAGCTTTCTTT. This codes for CASSLGWGNTEAFF.

This clone has a single count. This sequence joins TRBV5-4 and TRBJ1-1, with TRBD1 as a possible D gene (5 bases). Germline CDR1 and CDR2: SGHNT and YYREEE (reference sequence). Trimming took off 1 base at V and 11 bases at J, with 21 bases between the two ends. CDR3 length equals 15 residues. The CDR3 coding sequence is TGTGCCAGCAGCTTGTGGGGACGGCCAGAACACGGGGCTTTCTTT. Protein product: CASSLWGRPEHGAFF.

V usage is TRBV3-1 (or the pseudogene TRBV3-2) and J usage is TRBJ2-1; 8 nucleotides align to TRBD2. Germline trimming cut 4 bases from V and 9 bases from J; bases unmatched to any gene: 11. The germline V gene encodes CDR1 LGHDT and CDR2 YNNKEL (reference sequence). This CDR3 comprises 15 residues. CDR3 nucleotide sequence: TGTGCCAGCAGCCTAAGCACGGGGGGGCCGCGTGAGCAGTTCTTC. Translated: CASSLSTGGPREQFF.

The sample holds a few counts of this clone. The chain combines TRBV11-2 with TRBJ2-7; 11 bases match TRBD2. Germline loops: CDR1 SGHAT, CDR2 FQNNGV. This CDR3 comprises 15 residues. Unmatched junction bases numbered 3, after V lost 1 base and J lost 4 bases. As DNA, the CDR3 is TGTGCCAGCAGCTTAGTGGGGACTAGCGGATACGAGCAGTACTTC. Residues: CASSLVGTSGYEQYF.

Note on this clone: The junction shows a germline mismatch at one end, possibly a read error. The chain is built from TRBV6-1 and TRBJ1-2; D might be TRBD1 (6 bases). Looked up from germline, CDR1 is MNHNS and CDR2 is SASEGT. The CDR3 runs 15 residues. The CDR3 nucleotides are TGTGCCAGCAGAGAAGCGGACAGTTCTAACTATGGCTACACCTTC. It translates to CASREADSSNYGYTF.

CDR3 in amino acids: CASRPGTANQPQHF. The DNA of the CDR3 is TGTGCCAGCAGGCCCGGGACAGCGAATCAGCCCCAGCATTTT. The chain uses TRBV6-5 and TRBJ1-5; 7 bases are a match to TRBD1. Germline CDR1 is MNHEY and CDR2 is SVGAGI. Germline trimming cut 6 bases from V and 4 bases from J; bases unmatched to any gene: 6. This CDR3 comprises 14 residues.

The chain joins TRBV5-1 to TRBJ1-1; D is uncertain. Germline V gene data show CDR1 as SGHRS and CDR2 as YFSETQ. Trimming removed 5 bases at V and 7 bases at J, with 9 bases between. CDR3 size: 11 residues. The CDR3 loop reads CASSKEGEAFF. The CDR3, as DNA: TGCGCCAGCAGTAAGGAGGGTGAAGCTTTCTTT.

J is TRBJ2-5 and V is TRBV7-9; TRBD2 is a possible D gene (6 bases). Deletions cut 1 base from V and 5 bases from J, with 11 bases between. The CDR3 contains 14 residues. The germline V gene has CDR1 SEHNR and CDR2 FQNEAQ (reference sequence). In DNA form, the CDR3 reads TGTGCCAGCAGCTTAGGACTAGTCGTGGAGACCCAGTACTTC. Translation: CASSLGLVVETQYF.

This chain uses TRBV9 with TRBJ2-3, with D possibly called TRBD1 or TRBD2 (5 bases each). The CDR3 spans 15 residues. V was shortened by 3 bases and J by 1 base, with 12 bases between the two germline ends. Germline values: CDR1 SGDLS, CDR2 YYNGEE. The CDR3 DNA follows: TGTGCCAGCAGCGGACTGGGGGTGGGCACAGATACGCAGTATTTT. Its protein product is CASSGLGVGTDTQYF. Supplemented by reference TRBV9 and TRBJ2-3, the full variable domain reads DSGVTQTPKHLITATGQRVTLRCSPRSGDLSVYWYQQSLDQGLQFLIQYYNGEERAKGNILERFSAQQFPDLHSELNLSSLELGDSALYFCASSGLGVGTDTQYFGPGTRLTVL.

The chain combines TRBV28 with TRBJ2-1, with TRBD2 identical over 9 bases. Trimming removed 8 bases from V and 10 bases from J; junction bases left unmatched: 6. Germline V CDR1 and CDR2: MDHEN, SYDVKM. The CDR3 runs to 12 residues. The CDR3 nucleotides are TGTGCCAGCGGGTTAGCGGGAGCGGAGCAGTTCTTC. It yields the protein CASGLAGAEQFF.

This chain links TRBV5-1 with TRBJ1-1; TRBD1 might be the D (5 bases). V lost 1 base and J lost 4, with 14 bases in between. Germline V gives CDR1 SGHRS, CDR2 YFSETQ. The CDR3 runs 15 residues. DNA for the CDR3: TGCGCCAGCAGCTTGTTCGGGGTGCAGGGCACTGAAGCTTTCTTT. Translated: CASSLFGVQGTEAFF.

The CDR3: CASSFPGGEQYF. CDR3 in DNA: TGTGCCAGCAGCTTCCCTGGGGGCGAGCAGTACTTC. The rearrangement links TRBV7-9 to TRBJ2-7, with D perhaps being TRBD1 or TRBD2 (5 bases each). Germline assignment: CDR1 SEHNR and CDR2 FQNEAQ (reference sequence). The V gene lost 3 bases and the J gene lost 6 bases, with 9 bases spanning the gap. The CDR3 runs 12 residues.

As DNA, the CDR3 is TGCGCCAGCAGCTTCGACAGGGGTAAGGACATTCAGTACTTC. The encoded protein is CASSFDRGKDIQYF. The rearrangement links TRBV4-3 to TRBJ2-4; 8 bases map to TRBD1. V was clipped by 5 bases and J by 8 bases; unmatched bases: 8. The germline V gene has CDR1 LGHNA and CDR2 YSLEER. CDR3 length equals 14 residues.